What follows describes a single TCR beta chain. The antigen remains undetermined. This specimen belongs to a study of T cell responses to AZD1222 COVID-19 vaccine. The CDR3 is made up of 12 amino acids. In germline, CDR1 is MNHNY, CDR2 SVGAGI (reference sequence). V lost 5 bases and J 3 bases, leaving 4 bases between the germline ends. Study-wide findings and caveats: Repertoire sampling occurred only after the peak T cell response. Most donors were white British and more were female, and clonal diversity was possibly underestimated. Baseline serology detected seropositivity in only six or seven AZD1222 recipients.

Generated by immunoSEQ multiplex PCR, the TCRdb table keeps only in-frame clones and is missing some. Of roughly 70,000 clones in the sample, about four fifths were seen once. V gene TRBV6-6 combines with J gene TRBJ2-2; no reliable D call. The sample in question was peripheral blood, obtained 28 days after the second AZD1222 dose. The receptor's source is an adult who received the AZD1222 COVID-19 vaccine. The CDR3, as DNA: TGTGCCAGCAGTCAATACACCGGGGAGCTGTTTTTT. It is translated as CASSQYTGELFF.